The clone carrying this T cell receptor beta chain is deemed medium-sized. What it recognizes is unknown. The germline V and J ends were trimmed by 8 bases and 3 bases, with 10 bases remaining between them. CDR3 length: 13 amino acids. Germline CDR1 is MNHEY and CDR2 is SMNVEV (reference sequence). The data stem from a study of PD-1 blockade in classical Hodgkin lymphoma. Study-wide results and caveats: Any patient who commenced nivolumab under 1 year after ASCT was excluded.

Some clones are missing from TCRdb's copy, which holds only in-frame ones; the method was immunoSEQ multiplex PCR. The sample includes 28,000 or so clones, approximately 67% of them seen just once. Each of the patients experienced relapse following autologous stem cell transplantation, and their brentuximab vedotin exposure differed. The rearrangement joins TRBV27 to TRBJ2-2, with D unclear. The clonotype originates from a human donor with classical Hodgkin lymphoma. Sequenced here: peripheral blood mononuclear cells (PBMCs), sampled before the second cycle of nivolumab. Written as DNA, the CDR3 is TGTGCCAGCTGCCCCCTTTACACCGGGGAGCTGTTTTTT. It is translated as CASCPLYTGELFF.